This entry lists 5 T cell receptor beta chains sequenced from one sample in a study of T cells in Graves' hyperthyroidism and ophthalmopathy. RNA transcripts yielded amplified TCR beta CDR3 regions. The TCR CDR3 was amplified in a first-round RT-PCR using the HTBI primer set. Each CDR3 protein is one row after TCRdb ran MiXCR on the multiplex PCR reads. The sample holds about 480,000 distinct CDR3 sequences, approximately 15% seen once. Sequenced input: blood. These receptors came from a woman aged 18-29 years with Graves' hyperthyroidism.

The DNA for the CDR3 is TGCAGTGCTACCATAGCGGGAGGGGACTACAATGAGCAGTTCTTC. It codes for CSATIAGGDYNEQFF. The gene calls are TRBV20-1 and TRBJ2-1; 11 bases agree with TRBD2. Germline trimming cut 4 bases from V and 3 bases from J; bases unmatched to any gene: 5. Germline CDR1 is DFQATT and CDR2 is SNEGSKA (reference sequence). The CDR3 has 15 amino acids.

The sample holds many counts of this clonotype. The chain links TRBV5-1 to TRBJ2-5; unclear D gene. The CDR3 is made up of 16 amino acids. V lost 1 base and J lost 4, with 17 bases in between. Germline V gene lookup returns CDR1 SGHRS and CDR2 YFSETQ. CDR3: CASSLRPGLLGETQYF. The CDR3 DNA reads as TGCGCCAGCAGCTTGCGTCCCGGGCTCCTGGGAGAGACCCAGTACTTC.

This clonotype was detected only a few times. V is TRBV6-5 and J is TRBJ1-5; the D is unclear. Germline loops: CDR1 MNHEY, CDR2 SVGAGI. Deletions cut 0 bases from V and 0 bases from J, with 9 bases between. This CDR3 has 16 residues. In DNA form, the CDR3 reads TGTGCCAGCAGTTACTCGGCCCTGCATAGCAATCAGCCCCAGCATTTT. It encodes CASSYSALHSNQPQHF.

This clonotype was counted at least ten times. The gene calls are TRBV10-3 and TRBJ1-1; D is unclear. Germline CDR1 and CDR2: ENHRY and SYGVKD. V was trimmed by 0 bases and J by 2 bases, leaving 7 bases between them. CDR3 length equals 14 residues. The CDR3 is CAISESVVNTEAFF. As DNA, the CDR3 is TGTGCCATCAGTGAGTCGGTGGTTAACACTGAAGCTTTCTTT.

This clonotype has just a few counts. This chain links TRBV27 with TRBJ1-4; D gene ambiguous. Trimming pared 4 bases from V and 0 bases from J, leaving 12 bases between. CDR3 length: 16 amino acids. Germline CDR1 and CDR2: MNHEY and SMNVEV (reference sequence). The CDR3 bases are TGTGCCAGCAGTTCCCCCACTACCTCAACTAATGAAAAACTGTTTTTT. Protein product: CASSSPTTSTNEKLFF.